This T cell receptor (beta chain) was found in a study of blood T cell repertoires in COVID-19. On the study more broadly: Sites across the United States, Italy and Spain contributed samples from acute and convalescent COVID-19. In each case, the material was cDNA or gDNA derived from T cells, B-cell-depleted T cells, or PBMCs.

As processed by the authors: Nucleated cell counts were estimated from reference gene primer amplification. Only in-frame clones appear in the TCRdb table, and some are missing; sequencing was by immunoSEQ multiplex PCR. That table furnishes V, J and clone size, whereas the DNA furnished D and trimming. This sample has 340,000 or so clones; 80% to 90% occur once, and the top ten carry 2.5% to 3.5%. The CDR3 runs 15 residues. CDR1 LNHDA and CDR2 SQIVND come from the germline V gene (reference sequence). After removal of 4 bases from V and 8 bases from J, the junction contained 12 bases not matched to a gene.

The origin of this receptor is a man aged 30 to 39 with active or convalescent COVID-19. Sequenced: peripheral blood. The V and J genes are TRBV19 and TRBJ1-2; 8 positions agree with TRBD1. The chain's CDR3 is CASSTSFGQGDGYTF. CDR3 DNA: TGTGCCAGTAGTACCTCCTTCGGACAGGGTGACGGCTACACCTTC.